The clone carrying this TCR beta chain occurred a few times. The target antigen is unknown. CDR1 KGHSH and CDR2 LQKENI come from the germline V gene. Trimming pared 4 bases from V and 0 bases from J, leaving 16 bases between. CDR3 size: 16 residues. The data are from a study of T cells in Graves' hyperthyroidism and ophthalmopathy. Study results and caveats: It was a median roughly 6.5 months before onset that the model predicted ophthalmopathy.

The CDR3 regions of TCR beta were amplified from RNA transcripts. First-round RT-PCR of the TCR CDR3 relied on the HTBI primer set. One entry per CDR3 protein, called by TCRdb with MiXCR from the multiplex PCR reads. Of 500,000 to 700,000 distinct CDR3 sequences in the sample, approximately 15% were seen once. This sequence joins TRBV18 and TRBJ2-7; no clear D. The sequenced material came from blood. The TCR comes from a woman between 18 and 29 years old with Graves' hyperthyroidism. The CDR3 reads CASSHYLDEASYEQYF. The CDR3 DNA reads as TGTGCCAGCTCACACTATCTCGATGAGGCCTCCTACGAGCAGTACTTC.